This T cell receptor (beta chain) is drawn from a study of radiation and T cells in renal cell carcinoma. Study results and caveats: Without pretreatment biopsies, baseline tumor clonotype presence was undetermined.

Points on this clone: Its specificity is not known.

The time point: blood 4 weeks post-SBRT, at nephrectomy. Treatment denoted: 15 Gy SBRT to primary tumor, nephrectomy 4 weeks later. Nephrectomy followed 15 Gy stereotactic body radiation by 4 weeks. Serial blood draws occurred at baseline and 2 and 4 weeks post-SBRT. The patient's renal cell carcinoma had clear cell pathology. Sequencing was performed with immunoSEQ multiplex PCR; in TCRdb, only in-frame clones are kept and a portion is missing. Of 150,000 to 200,000 clones in the sample, about 87% were seen once. The clonotype comes from a woman aged 45-65 years with renal cell carcinoma. The sample consisted of blood, taken from a patient whose treatment included radiotherapy and nephrectomy.

The CDR3 DNA reads TGTGCCAGCATGACAAGCTTGAACACTGAAGCTTTCTTT. It yields the protein CASMTSLNTEAFF. This chain connects TRBV6-1 to TRBJ1-1; D is unresolved. Germline CDR1 MNHNS, CDR2 SASEGT. Trimming removed 7 bases from V and 0 bases from J, with 9 bases in between. This CDR3 is built from 13 residues.